This T cell receptor beta chain emerged from a study of cytomegalovirus exposure and HLA in healthy donors. From germline, CDR1 is GTSNPN and CDR2 SVGIG (reference sequence). With V trimmed by 6 bases and J by 2 bases, 6 bases remained unmatched. This CDR3 is built from 13 residues. The PCR contained 60 Vbeta and 13 Jbeta primers. Assay: immunoSEQ multiplex PCR; the TCRdb copy retains only in-frame clones and omits some. The table records approximately 150,000 clones, 81% of them present only once. V usage is TRBV30 and J usage is TRBJ2-7, with 8 positions matching TRBD1. The sequencing input was PBMCs. This TCR was recovered from a man aged 45-65 years in good health and CMV-seropositive. The CDR3 is CACRRTGTYEQYF. Here the CDR3 DNA reads TGTGCCTGCCGCCGGACAGGGACCTACGAGCAGTACTTC.